These T cell receptor beta chains were read from a single sample in a study of OX40 agonist ivuxolimab in advanced cancers. Repertoires were generated with immunoSEQ multiplex PCR, while TCRdb's copy carries only in-frame clones and drops some. Seen here are tens of thousands of clones, about 89% observed once, and the top ten hold roughly 8.9%. This specimen consisted of CD4+ or CD8+ T cells sorted from blood, obtained in a trial of the OX40 agonist ivuxolimab. These receptors were collected from an adult with an advanced solid tumor such as melanoma, head and neck, liver or kidney cancer. CDR3s leave out the opening cysteine and the closing phenylalanine or tryptophan.

v_gene	j_gene	CDR3aa
TRBV27	TRBJ2-1	ASSHGGDPYNEQF
TRBV30	TRBJ1-1	AWSLNTEAF
TRBV5-6	TRBJ2-1	ASSFSSGVYNEQF
TRBV30	TRBJ2-1	AWSGLAGGNEQF
TRBV30	TRBJ1-1	AWIGPMAFAF
TRBV7-3	TRBJ2-2	ASSSRDYPTGELF
TRBV30	TRBJ1-1	ACSDGLRTEAF
TRBV27	TRBJ2-1	ASKRAGGHNEQF
TRBV4-1	TRBJ1-1	ASSQGDRVGNTEAF
TRBV5-4	TRBJ2-3	ASSIGAGRTEDTQY
TRBV30	TRBJ1-2	AWELGQGYGYT